These 26 T cell receptor beta chains share one sample of origin, sequenced in a study of patients and donors after allogeneic stem cell transplantation (dated by TCRdb to 2020 to 2022). Receptor amplification or capture employed RT-PCR. Data came from a NextSeq 550. The raw public reads went through TCRdb reprocessing: fastp at Q25, MiXCR clone calling, in-frame beta chains kept. Entries that share a CDR3 protein sequence are merged under the most common genes and DNA. For this sample the table gives some 90,000 distinct CDR3 sequences, of which under 50% were detected only once. The ten most abundant clones make up more than 55% of the sample. The specimen was blood, either unsorted or a sorted T cell fraction (not recorded which). Receptors originate from a human donor who was either an allogeneic HSCT recipient or a stem cell or donor lymphocyte infusion donor (not recorded which). It is not recorded whose cells these are; they may come from a transplant donor.

This chain uses TRBV24-1 with TRBJ2-2; TRBD1 matches at 8 bases. J lost 4 bases, V lost 4 bases, and 7 bases had no gene match. Germline CDR1 and CDR2: KGHDR and SFDVKD. The CDR3 is made up of 16 amino acids. The CDR3 sequence is CATSEGRGPSTGELFF. In DNA, the CDR3 is TGTGCCACCAGTGAGGGCAGGGGGCCAAGCACCGGGGAGCTGTTTTTT.

This clonotype was seen a few times. This chain connects TRBV3-1 to TRBJ1-4; D remains unclear. V gave up 9 bases and J gave up 2 bases, with 22 bases separating them. The germline gives CDR1 LGHDT, CDR2 YNNKEL (reference sequence). This CDR3 is 17 amino acids long. In DNA, the CDR3 is TGTGCCAGACAAACCCCGGCAGAACCGACGACTAATGAAAAACTGTTTTTT. It encodes CARQTPAEPTTNEKLFF.

The V gene is TRBV20-1, the J gene TRBJ1-2; a weak D match, TRBD1 (6 bases). From germline, CDR1 is DFQATT and CDR2 SNEGSKA (reference sequence). This CDR3 contains 18 residues. V lost 0 bases and J 4 bases, leaving 24 bases between the germline ends. The CDR3 loop is CSAREAVDSSTLLYGYTF. CDR3 nucleotides: TGCAGTGCTAGAGAGGCGGTGGACAGTTCCACCCTTCTCTATGGCTACACCTTC.

This clonotype has a handful of counts. J is TRBJ1-1 and V is TRBV29-1; D remains unclear. V was pared by 6 bases and J by 4 bases, with 15 bases between. The CDR3 spans 13 residues. CDR1 and CDR2 (germline): SQVTM, ANQGSEA. The CDR3 region is CSVTGPVGTEAFF. CDR3 DNA: TGCAGCGTCACGGGTCCCGTGGGCACTGAAGCTTTCTTT.

This clonotype has just one count. CDR3 sequence reads: CASSLLGIGGNQPQHF. The CDR3 region has the DNA TGTGCCAGCAGTTTATTGGGGATTGGGGGCAATCAGCCCCAGCATTTT. The chain joins TRBV12-3 or TRBV12-4 to TRBJ1-5; D gene ambiguous. CDR3 size: 16 residues. The V gene lost 2 bases and the J gene lost 2 bases, with 13 bases spanning the gap.

The chain links TRBV11-2 to TRBJ1-1, with 9 bases lining up with TRBD1. Trimming removed 3 bases from V and 8 bases from J; junction bases left unmatched: 4. Germline CDR1 is SGHAT and CDR2 is FQNNGV. The CDR3 extends over 13 amino acids. For the CDR3, the DNA is TGTGCCAGCAGCTTGCTACAGGGGGCAGAAGCTTTCTTT. Translation gives CASSLLQGAEAFF.

The chain combines TRBV3-1 with TRBJ1-1; 10 positions match TRBD1. The length of the CDR3 is 16 residues. Germline V CDR1 and CDR2: LGHDT, YNNKEL (reference sequence). The ends lost 4 bases at V and 5 bases at J; junction bases unmatched: 10. In DNA form, the CDR3 reads TGTGCCAGCAGCCTTCCGGGACAGGGGTTACTAACTGAAGCTTTCTTT. This gives the protein CASSLPGQGLLTEAFF. The full variable domain, rest sourced from reference TRBV3-1 and TRBJ1-1, is DTAVSQTPKYLVTQMGNDKSIKCEQNLGHDTMYWYKQDSKKFLKIMFSYNNKELIINETVPNRFSPKSPDKAHLNLHINSLELGDSAVYFCASSLPGQGLLTEAFFGQGTRLTVV.

The chain carries TRBV6-5 and TRBJ2-3; 12 nucleotides agree with TRBD1. The CDR3 length is 15 residues. Germline CDR1 reads MNHEY; CDR2 reads SVGAGI. Losses at the gene ends were 1 base for V and 7 bases for J; bases not matched to a gene: 3. The CDR3 DNA sequence: TGTGCCAGCAGTTACTTTAGGGACAGGGGGCATACGCAGTATTTT. The encoded protein is CASSYFRDRGHTQYF.

This rearrangement joins TRBV2 to TRBJ2-7, with D perhaps TRBD1 (5 bases). This CDR3 is built from 15 residues. Trimming took 2 bases from V and 2 from J, leaving 13 bases between them. CDR1 is SNHLY, CDR2 FYNNEI, per germline. The CDR3 bases are TGTGCCAGCAGTGAACAGGGTGCAGAAACCTACGAGCAGTACTTC. Translation gives CASSEQGAETYEQYF.

This chain connects TRBV6-2 or TRBV6-3 to TRBJ1-5, with D possibly TRBD1 on 5 matching bases. The V gene's germline CDR1 is MNHEY and CDR2 SVGEGT. Trimming pared 6 bases from V and 2 bases from J, leaving 14 bases between. The CDR3 is made up of 15 amino acids. The CDR3 sequence: CASRPPGGGNQPQHF. Written as DNA, the CDR3 is TGTGCCAGCAGGCCTCCGGGGGGAGGCAATCAGCCCCAGCATTTT.

The chain recombines TRBV20-1 with TRBJ2-1, with D possibly TRBD2 on 5 matching bases. The CDR3 is 10 residues long. Trimming took 5 bases from V and 9 from J, leaving 8 bases between them. From germline, CDR1 is DFQATT and CDR2 SNEGSKA (reference sequence). The CDR3 sequence is CSAVGSEQFF. The CDR3 DNA is TGCAGTGCTGTAGGGAGTGAGCAGTTCTTC.

J is TRBJ2-1 and V is TRBV28; 7 nucleotides line up with TRBD2. The CDR3 sequence is 15 residues long. With 7 bases clipped from V and 7 bases from J, the junction kept 13 bases outside the gene matches. Germline CDR1 reads MDHEN; CDR2 reads SYDVKM. The CDR3 DNA reads TGTGCCAGCACCCTTAGCGGGCCCAACCGGAATGAGCAGTTCTTC. The encoded protein is CASTLSGPNRNEQFF.

This clonotype was observed a handful of times. V is TRBV6-6 and J is TRBJ1-5; D possibly corresponds to TRBD1 (5 bases). Looked up from germline, CDR1 is MNHNY and CDR2 is SVGAGI (reference sequence). V gave up 4 bases and J gave up 6 bases, with 13 bases separating them. The CDR3 has 14 residues. The DNA for the CDR3 is TGTGCCAGCAGTTGGGGAGCAGGGACTCAGCCCCAGCATTTT. Translating it yields CASSWGAGTQPQHF.

The chain's CDR3 is CARVLRQPQHF. The CDR3 nucleotides are TGTGCCAGGGTGCTGCGTCAGCCCCAGCATTTT. V and J are TRBV3-2 and TRBJ1-5. TRBV3-2 is deemed a pseudogene. CDR3 length: 11 residues.

V is TRBV6-5 and J is TRBJ1-1; D is possibly TRBD1 (5 bases). Germline V gives CDR1 MNHEY, CDR2 SVGAGI. V was trimmed by 3 bases and J by 4 bases, leaving 15 bases between them. CDR3 size: 15 residues. The CDR3 protein is CASSYFWGKATEAFF. The CDR3, as DNA: TGTGCCAGCAGTTATTTTTGGGGGAAAGCCACTGAAGCTTTCTTT.

The CDR3 spells CASSPRQSAFYGYTF. DNA for the CDR3: TGTGCCAGCTCACCAAGGCAGAGTGCTTTCTATGGCTACACCTTC. The chain couples TRBV18 to TRBJ1-2; D uncertain. This CDR3 is 15 amino acids long. V was clipped by 2 bases and J by 4 bases, with 14 bases between them. Germline CDR1 reads KGHSH; CDR2 reads LQKENI. The full variable domain, its missing parts supplied by reference TRBV18 and TRBJ1-2, is NAGVMQNPRHLVRRRGQEARLRCSPMKGHSHVYWYRQLPEEGLKFMVYLQKENIIDESGMPKERFSAEFPKEGPSILRIQQVVRGDSAAYFCASSPRQSAFYGYTFGSGTRLTVV.

CDR3 region: CASATPAGTVDQETQYF. The CDR3, as DNA: TGTGCCAGCGCCACCCCCGCCGGGACAGTCGACCAAGAGACCCAGTACTTC. The chain carries TRBV25-1 and TRBJ2-5; 7 bases map to TRBD1. The V gene's germline CDR1 is MGHDK and CDR2 SYGVNS. V trimming: 8 bases; J trimming: 0 bases; junction bases outside the gene matches: 15. The CDR3 loop spans 17 amino acids. The variable domain in full, completed from reference TRBV25-1 and TRBJ2-5, reads EADIYQTPRYLVIGTGKKITLECSQTMGHDKMYWYQQDPGMELHLIHYSYGVNSTEKGDLSSESTVSRIRTEHFPLTLESARPSHTSQYLCASATPAGTVDQETQYFGPGTRLLVL.

This clonotype occurred a few times. The rearrangement links TRBV12-3 or TRBV12-4 to TRBJ1-5, with D unclear. The V gene lost 8 bases and the J gene lost 0 bases, with 20 bases spanning the gap. The CDR3 consists of 17 residues. The CDR3 protein is CASRLGRYKNSNQPQHF. DNA of the CDR3: TGTGCCAGCCGACTCGGACGGTACAAGAATAGCAATCAGCCCCAGCATTTT.

The genes are TRBV27 and TRBJ1-2; D gene ambiguous. V shed 2 bases and J shed 2 bases, with 15 bases lying between them. The CDR3 contains 16 residues. The germline V gene has CDR1 MNHEY and CDR2 SMNVEV (reference sequence). The CDR3 loop is CASSLRYLAGNYGYTF. CDR3 coding DNA: TGTGCCAGCAGTTTACGTTATCTGGCAGGCAACTATGGCTACACCTTC.

The chain combines TRBV28 with TRBJ1-5, with D possibly matching TRBD1 (6 bases). Germline values: CDR1 MDHEN, CDR2 SYDVKM. The CDR3 covers 14 residues. Trimming shortened V by 5 bases and J by 7 bases, and 15 bases separated the two germline ends. CDR3 amino acids: CASSRSGAGQPQHF. CDR3 nucleotides: TGTGCCAGCAGTCGATCGGGGGCTGGCCAGCCCCAGCATTTT.

This clonotype was detected only once. The chain carries TRBV21-1 and TRBJ1-5; the D call TRBD1 from the table was never checked on the DNA. TRBV21-1 is marked as a pseudogene. This CDR3 has 17 residues. The CDR3: CASCTQTTGARNQPQHF. CDR3 nucleotide sequence: TGTGCCAGCTGCACGCAAACAACAGGGGCTCGAAATCAGCCCCAGCATTTT.

The chain employs TRBV7-8 and TRBJ2-2, with a tentative D call TRBD2 (6 bases). The CDR3 is 14 amino acids. Germline V gene sequence: CDR1 SGHVS, CDR2 FQNEAQ. Trimming left V 6 bases short and J 0 bases short, with 8 bases between. The chain's CDR3 is CASRGGTNTGELFF. The CDR3 DNA follows: TGTGCCAGCAGGGGAGGCACGAACACCGGGGAGCTGTTTTTT.

The chain combines TRBV5-1 with TRBJ2-7, with a tentative D call TRBD2 (6 bases). Germline V lookup: CDR1 SGHRS, CDR2 YFSETQ. The CDR3 sequence is 15 residues long. Trimming took 0 bases from V and 3 from J, leaving 13 bases between them. CDR3 in amino acids: CASSLEVGGYYEQYF. DNA for the CDR3: TGCGCCAGCAGCTTGGAAGTGGGAGGATACTACGAGCAGTACTTC. The full variable domain, in which reference TRBV5-1 and TRBJ2-7 provide the parts outside the CDR3, is KAGVTQTPRYLIKTRGQQVTLSCSPISGHRSVSWYQQTPGQGLQFLFEYFSETQRNKGNFPGRFSGRQFSNSRSEMNVSTLELGDSALYLCASSLEVGGYYEQYFGPGTRLTVT.

The V gene is TRBV29-1, the J gene TRBJ1-1; D uncertain. CDR1 is SQVTM and CDR2 is ANQGSEA in the germline V gene. The CDR3 contains 13 residues. Trimming shortened V by 4 bases and J by 0 bases, and 9 bases separated the two germline ends. The CDR3 sequence: CSVVRRLNTEAFF. Written as DNA, the CDR3 is TGCAGCGTTGTTAGGAGACTGAACACTGAAGCTTTCTTT.

CDR3 nucleotides: TGTGCCAGCAGCCTAATAACAGCGACGGGAATGGCAACTAATGAAAAACTGTTTTTT. Encoded protein: CASSLITATGMATNEKLFF. The chain uses TRBV7-9 and TRBJ1-4; D call uncertain. The CDR3 is 19 amino acids. Germline V CDR1 and CDR2: SEHNR, FQNEAQ (reference sequence). V dropped 5 bases and J dropped 0 bases, with 22 bases sitting between them.

The chain combines TRBV12-3 or TRBV12-4 with TRBJ2-5; D is unresolved. There are 15 residues in the CDR3. Deletions cut 2 bases from V and 4 bases from J, with 14 bases between. CDR3 residues: CASSLLVAKGETQYF. CDR3 DNA sequence: TGTGCCAGCAGTTTACTGGTCGCAAAGGGAGAGACCCAGTACTTC.